Listed here are 7 T cell receptor beta chains from one sample, sequenced in a study of blood T cell repertoires in COVID-19. Profiled with immunoSEQ multiplex PCR; TCRdb holds only in-frame clones, not every one. The data contain around 290,000 clones, 89% of them singletons. Sequenced sample: PBMCs or T cells enriched from blood (not recorded which). These receptors originate from a woman between 40 and 55 years old who had recovered from COVID-19.

Only one count was recorded for this clone. V and J are TRBV25-1 and TRBJ2-6; the D is unclear. V was clipped by 3 bases and J by 0 bases, with 12 bases between them. Germline V gene data show CDR1 as MGHDK and CDR2 as SYGVNS. This CDR3 contains 17 residues. The CDR3 DNA reads as TGTGCCAGCAGTGACCCCCTCCTAAGCTCTGGGGCCAACGTCCTGACTTTC. Residues: CASSDPLLSSGANVLTF. The variable domain in full, completed from reference TRBV25-1 and TRBJ2-6, reads EADIYQTPRYLVIGTGKKITLECSQTMGHDKMYWYQQDPGMELHLIHYSYGVNSTEKGDLSSESTVSRIRTEHFPLTLESARPSHTSQYLCASSDPLLSSGANVLTFGAGSRLTVL.

The rearrangement links TRBV21-1 to TRBJ2-5; no DNA check was done on the table's D call, TRBD2. TRBV21-1 is a listed pseudogene. This CDR3 spans 14 amino acids. CDR3 DNA sequence: TGTGCCAGCAGCAACTCGGGAAATCCAGGGACCCAGTACTTC. Amino acid sequence: CASSNSGNPGTQYF.

The chain links TRBV19 to TRBJ1-2, with 10 positions matching TRBD1. The CDR3 contains 14 residues. V was clipped by 10 bases and J by 5 bases; unmatched bases: 10. Germline V gives CDR1 LNHDA, CDR2 SQIVND (reference sequence). Here the CDR3 reads CATLTGGKSYGYTF. In nucleotides, the CDR3 is TGTGCCACCCTGACAGGGGGCAAGTCGTATGGCTACACCTTC.

The rearrangement uses TRBV5-1 and TRBJ1-1; TRBD1 matches 9 bases. Germline CDR1 and CDR2: SGHRS and YFSETQ. Germline trimming cut 4 bases from V and 5 bases from J; bases unmatched to any gene: 9. CDR3 length equals 15 residues. This CDR3 reads CASSPWAGTGTEAFF. The CDR3 region has the DNA TGCGCCAGCAGCCCTTGGGCAGGGACAGGGACTGAAGCTTTCTTT.

The chain couples TRBV4-1 to TRBJ1-2, with unresolved D. V was pared by 0 bases and J by 7 bases, with 18 bases between. Germline loops: CDR1 MGHRA, CDR2 YSYEKL. The CDR3 totals 16 residues. The CDR3 sequence is CASSQEPAGSNLGYTF. CDR3 nucleotides: TGCGCCAGCAGCCAAGAACCAGCAGGAAGTAATCTTGGCTACACCTTC.

The chain uses TRBV20-1 and TRBJ1-5; maybe TRBD1 (5 bases). V lost 3 bases to trimming and J lost 3 bases, with 12 bases between them. There are 14 residues in the CDR3. Germline V gene lookup returns CDR1 DFQATT and CDR2 SNEGSKA (reference sequence). CDR3 nucleotide sequence: TGCAGTGCTAGTTCCAGGGATGTCAATCAGCCCCAGCATTTT. Encoded protein: CSASSRDVNQPQHF.

DNA of the CDR3: TGTGCCATCAGTGAAGAACAGGGAGCCACTGAAGCTTTCTTT. It yields the protein CAISEEQGATEAFF. The V gene is TRBV10-3, the J gene TRBJ1-1, with D perhaps matching TRBD1 (6 bases). This CDR3 region has 14 residues. V dropped 3 bases and J dropped 4 bases, with 12 bases sitting between them. Germline CDR1 ENHRY, CDR2 SYGVKD.